This TCR beta chain is from a study of identical twins. Overall study results and limits: Models underestimated how often monozygotic twins shared out-of-frame TCR alpha.

This clonotype was recorded at least ten times. Its target is unknown. Via MiXCR, TCRdb re-called the 5' RACE reads, giving one row per CDR3 protein. The profile shows 700,000 or so distinct CDR3 sequences, 20% to 25% of them singletons. The CDR3 contains 14 residues. V was trimmed by 5 bases and J by 1 base, leaving 14 bases between them. In germline, CDR1 is DFQATT, CDR2 SNEGSKA (reference sequence). Donors uniformly comprised healthy Caucasians. The sample also formed part of further work on T cells expressing NK-cell markers. According to that study: Cells sorted as CD3+CD56+NKG2C+, CD3+CD56+NKG2C- and CD3+CD56-NKG2C+ T cells supplied the TCR beta repertoires.

The chain employs TRBV20-1 and TRBJ1-1, with D possibly TRBD1 on 5 matching bases. The receptor was isolated from a woman aged 18-29 years in good health. Sequences were obtained from PBMCs. The CDR3 sequence: CSARKPGSNTEAFF. As DNA, the CDR3 is TGCAGTGCTCGGAAACCAGGGTCGAACACTGAAGCTTTCTTT.